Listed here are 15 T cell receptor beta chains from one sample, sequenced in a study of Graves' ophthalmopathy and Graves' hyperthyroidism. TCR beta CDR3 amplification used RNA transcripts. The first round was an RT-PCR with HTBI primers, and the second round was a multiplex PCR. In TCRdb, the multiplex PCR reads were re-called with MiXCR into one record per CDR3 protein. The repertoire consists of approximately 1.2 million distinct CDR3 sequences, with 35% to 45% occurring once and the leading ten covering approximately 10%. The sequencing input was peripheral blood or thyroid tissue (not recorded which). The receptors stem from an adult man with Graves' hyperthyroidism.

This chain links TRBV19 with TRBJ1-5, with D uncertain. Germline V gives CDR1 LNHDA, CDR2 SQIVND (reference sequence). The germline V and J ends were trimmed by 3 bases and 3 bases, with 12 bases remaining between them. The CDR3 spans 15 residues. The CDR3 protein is CASSISDLPNQPQHF. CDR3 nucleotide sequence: TGTGCCAGTAGTATTTCAGATTTACCCAATCAGCCCCAGCATTTT.

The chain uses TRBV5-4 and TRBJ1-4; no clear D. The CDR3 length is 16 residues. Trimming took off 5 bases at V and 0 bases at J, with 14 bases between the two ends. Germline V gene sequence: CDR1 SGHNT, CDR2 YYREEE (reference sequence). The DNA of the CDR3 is TGTGCCAGCAGTTACGGCAGGAGAGCAACTAATGAAAAACTGTTTTTT. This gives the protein CASSYGRRATNEKLFF.

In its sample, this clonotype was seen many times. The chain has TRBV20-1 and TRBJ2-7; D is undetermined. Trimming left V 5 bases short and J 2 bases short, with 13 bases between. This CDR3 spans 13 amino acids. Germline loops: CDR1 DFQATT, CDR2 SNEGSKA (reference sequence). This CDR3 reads CSAQPTWAYEQYF. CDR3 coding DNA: TGCAGTGCTCAACCGACATGGGCCTACGAGCAGTACTTC.

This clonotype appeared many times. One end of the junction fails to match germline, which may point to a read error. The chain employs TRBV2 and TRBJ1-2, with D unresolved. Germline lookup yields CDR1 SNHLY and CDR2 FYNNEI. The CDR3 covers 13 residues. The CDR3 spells CASSKAFNYGYTF. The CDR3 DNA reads TGTGCCAGCAGTAAAGCCTTTAACTATGGCTACACCTTC.

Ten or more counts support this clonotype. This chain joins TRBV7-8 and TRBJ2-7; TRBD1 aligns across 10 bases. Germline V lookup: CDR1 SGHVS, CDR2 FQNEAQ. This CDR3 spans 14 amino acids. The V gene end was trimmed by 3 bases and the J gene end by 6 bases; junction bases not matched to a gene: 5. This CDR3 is CASSLFDRGPEQYF. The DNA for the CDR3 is TGTGCCAGCAGCTTGTTTGACAGGGGGCCCGAGCAGTACTTC.

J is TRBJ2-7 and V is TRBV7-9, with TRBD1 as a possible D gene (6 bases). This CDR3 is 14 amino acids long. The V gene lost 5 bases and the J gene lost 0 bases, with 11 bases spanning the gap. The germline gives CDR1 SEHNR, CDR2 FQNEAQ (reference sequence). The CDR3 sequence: CASSHRDPSYEQYF. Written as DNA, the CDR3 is TGTGCCAGCAGCCACAGGGACCCCTCCTACGAGCAGTACTTC.

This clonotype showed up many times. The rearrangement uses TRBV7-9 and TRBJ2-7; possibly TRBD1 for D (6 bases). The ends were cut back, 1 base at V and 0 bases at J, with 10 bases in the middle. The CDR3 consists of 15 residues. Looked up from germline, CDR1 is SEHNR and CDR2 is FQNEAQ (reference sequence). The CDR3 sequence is CASSLGRGISYEQYF. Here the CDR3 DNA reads TGTGCCAGCAGCTTAGGTAGGGGGATCTCCTACGAGCAGTACTTC.

The CDR3 sequence: CASEDRTGGTEAFF. The CDR3 DNA reads TGTGCCAGCGAAGACCGGACAGGGGGGACTGAAGCTTTCTTT. The chain has TRBV25-1 and TRBJ1-1, with 10 bases that match TRBD1. CDR3 length equals 14 residues. V gave up 8 bases and J gave up 5 bases; unmatched junction bases: 8. The germline V gene has CDR1 MGHDK and CDR2 SYGVNS.

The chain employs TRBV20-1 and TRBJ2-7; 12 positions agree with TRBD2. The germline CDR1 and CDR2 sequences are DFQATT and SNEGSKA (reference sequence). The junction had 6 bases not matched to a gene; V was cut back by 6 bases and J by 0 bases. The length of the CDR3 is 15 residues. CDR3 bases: TGCAGTGCCATAACTAGCGGGGGGAGCTCCTACGAGCAGTACTTC. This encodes CSAITSGGSSYEQYF.

The CDR3 bases are TGTGCCAGCAGTGCGGACGACAGGGGGCAGACCTACGAGCAGTACTTC. Translation gives CASSADDRGQTYEQYF. The rearrangement uses TRBV25-1 and TRBJ2-7; 10 nucleotides line up with TRBD1. V lost 4 bases and J lost 2; bases outside the gene matches: 8. This CDR3 spans 16 amino acids. Per the germline V gene, CDR1 is MGHDK and CDR2 is SYGVNS.

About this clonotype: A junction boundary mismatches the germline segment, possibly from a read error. The CDR3 sequence: CASSIGLAGTDTRYF. CDR3 in DNA: TGTGCCAGCAGCATCGGACTAGCAGGAACAGATACGCGGTATTTT. The chain employs TRBV7-9 and TRBJ2-3; 8 bases map to TRBD2. The V gene's germline CDR1 is SEHNR and CDR2 FQNEAQ (reference sequence). The CDR3 is made up of 15 amino acids.

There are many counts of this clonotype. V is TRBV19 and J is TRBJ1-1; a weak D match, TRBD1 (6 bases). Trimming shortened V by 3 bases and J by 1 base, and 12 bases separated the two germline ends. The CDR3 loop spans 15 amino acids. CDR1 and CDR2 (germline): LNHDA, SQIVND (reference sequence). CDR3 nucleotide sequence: TGTGCCAGTAGTATTGACCCGACAGGGAACACTGAAGCTTTCTTT. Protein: CASSIDPTGNTEAFF.

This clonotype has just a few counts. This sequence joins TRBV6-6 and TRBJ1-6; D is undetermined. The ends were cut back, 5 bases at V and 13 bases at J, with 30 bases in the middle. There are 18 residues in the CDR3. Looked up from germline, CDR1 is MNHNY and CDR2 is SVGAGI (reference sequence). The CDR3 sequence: CASSLFRSGARYPFPLHF. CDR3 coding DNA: TGTGCCAGCAGTCTATTTCGATCGGGAGCCCGCTACCCTTTTCCCCTCCACTTT.

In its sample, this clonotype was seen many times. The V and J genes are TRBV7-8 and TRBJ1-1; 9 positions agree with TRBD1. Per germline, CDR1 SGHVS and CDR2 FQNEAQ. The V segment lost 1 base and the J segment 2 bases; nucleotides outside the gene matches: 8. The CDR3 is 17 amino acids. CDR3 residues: CASSLGGQGLANTEAFF. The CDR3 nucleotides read TGTGCCAGCAGCTTAGGGGGACAGGGTCTGGCCAACACTGAAGCTTTCTTT.

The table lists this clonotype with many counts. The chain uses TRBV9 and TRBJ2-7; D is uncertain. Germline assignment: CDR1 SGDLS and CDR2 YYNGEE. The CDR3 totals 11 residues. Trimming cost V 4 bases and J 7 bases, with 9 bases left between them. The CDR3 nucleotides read TGTGCCAGCAGCCCCCTGGAGGAGCAGTACTTC. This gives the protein CASSPLEEQYF.